The 28 T cell receptor beta chains reported below all come from one sample, sequenced in a study of control samples from healthy donors and cancer patients. The assay was immunoSEQ multiplex PCR, and TCRdb's table has in-frame clones only and misses some. The sample lists some 140,000 clones; about nine tenths were seen once. Sequencing was performed on blood. Every receptor here comes from a woman aged 30 to 39 in good health.

The V call is TRBV15, the J call TRBJ1-4, with TRBD1 as a possible D gene (5 bases). Germline V lookup: CDR1 LNHNV, CDR2 YYDKDF (reference sequence). The CDR3 has 15 residues. V was pared by 1 base and J by 6 bases, with 12 bases between. CDR3 in amino acids: CATSRAGIGDEKLFF. As DNA, the CDR3 is TGTGCCACCAGCAGAGCCGGGATAGGGGATGAAAAACTGTTTTTT. Drawing the rest from reference TRBV15 and TRBJ1-4, the complete variable domain is DAMVIQNPRYQVTQFGKPVTLSCSQTLNHNVMYWYQQKSSQAPKLLFHYYDKDFNNEADTPDNFQSRRPNTSFCFLDIRSPGLGDTAMYLCATSRAGIGDEKLFFGSGTQLSVL.

The rearrangement links TRBV6-4 to TRBJ2-1, with TRBD1 as a possible D gene (7 bases). Trimming cost V 3 bases and J 10 bases, with 19 bases left between them. CDR3 length: 15 amino acids. Germline V CDR1 and CDR2: MRHNA, SNTAGT. This chain's CDR3 is CASSERGPGVEEQFF. CDR3 nucleotides: TGTGCCAGCAGTGAAAGGGGGCCGGGGGTGGAGGAGCAGTTCTTC.

The genes are TRBV6-5 and TRBJ2-1; TRBD2 might be the D (5 bases). V shed 5 bases and J shed 5 bases, with 13 bases lying between them. Germline-derived CDR1 and CDR2 are MNHEY and SVGAGI. This CDR3 has 14 amino acids. CDR3 DNA sequence: TGTGCCAGCAGTCCGCGTAGCGACCACAATGAGCAGTTCTTC. Translated, it gives CASSPRSDHNEQFF.

The chain recombines TRBV7-8 with TRBJ2-7; D not resolved. V lost 1 base, J lost 2 bases, and 12 bases lay in between. Germline V gene data show CDR1 as SGHVS and CDR2 as FQNEAQ. There are 15 residues in the CDR3. This CDR3 is CASSLEPASAYEQYF. The CDR3 coding sequence is TGTGCCAGCAGCTTAGAACCAGCTAGTGCCTACGAGCAGTACTTC.

The V and J genes are TRBV5-4 and TRBJ2-2, with 8 nucleotides matching TRBD2. Looked up from germline, CDR1 is SGHNT and CDR2 is YYREEE (reference sequence). The CDR3 length is 16 residues. Unmatched junction bases numbered 7, after V lost 3 bases and J lost 3 bases. CDR3 sequence reads: CASSSRLAMDTGELFF. For the CDR3, the DNA is TGTGCCAGCAGCTCCAGACTAGCGATGGACACCGGGGAGCTGTTTTTT. The full variable domain, its missing parts supplied by reference TRBV5-4 and TRBJ2-2, is ETGVTQSPTHLIKTRGQQVTLRCSSQSGHNTVSWYQQALGQGPQFIFQYYREEENGRGNFPPRFSGLQFPNYSSELNVNALELDDSALYLCASSSRLAMDTGELFFGEGSRLTVL.

The V and J genes are TRBV3-1 (or the pseudogene TRBV3-2) and TRBJ2-5; TRBD2 is a possible D gene (7 bases). Germline CDR1 and CDR2: LGHDT and YNNKEL (reference sequence). The CDR3 contains 16 residues. V was shortened by 1 base and J by 3 bases, with 15 bases between the two germline ends. The CDR3 loop reads CASSQGGGVGEETQYF. As DNA, the CDR3 is TGTGCCAGCAGCCAAGGAGGGGGGGTAGGAGAAGAGACCCAGTACTTC.

This rearrangement joins TRBV5-6 to TRBJ2-7; D not certain. CDR1 is SGHDT, CDR2 YYEEEE, per germline. Trimming took 1 base from V and 3 from J, leaving 14 bases between them. This CDR3 has 15 amino acids. CDR3 nucleotides: TGTGCCAGCAGCTTGTACGGTGATGGAAGCTACGAGCAGTACTTC. This encodes CASSLYGDGSYEQYF. The full variable domain, completed using reference TRBV5-6 and TRBJ2-7, is DAGVTQSPTHLIKTRGQQVTLRCSPKSGHDTVSWYQQALGQGPQFIFQYYEEEERQRGNFPDRFSGHQFPNYSSELNVNALLLGDSALYLCASSLYGDGSYEQYFGPGTRLTVT.

The chain has TRBV19 and TRBJ2-1; D unresolved. The CDR3 covers 15 residues. The V gene lost 0 bases and the J gene lost 5 bases, with 11 bases spanning the gap. CDR1 is LNHDA and CDR2 is SQIVND in the germline V gene (reference sequence). In DNA, the CDR3 is TGTGCCAGTAGTATAGATGGGCAGAGCCACAATGAGCAGTTCTTC. Its protein is CASSIDGQSHNEQFF.

The chain joins TRBV5-1 to TRBJ2-2, with D uncertain. Looked up from germline, CDR1 is SGHRS and CDR2 is YFSETQ. There are 15 residues in the CDR3. Trimming removed 0 bases from V and 4 bases from J, with 10 bases in between. The CDR3 sequence is CASSLEWTGTGELFF. The DNA of the CDR3 is TGCGCCAGCAGCTTGGAGTGGACGGGCACCGGGGAGCTGTTTTTT.

The gene calls are TRBV10-1 and TRBJ1-2, with a tentative D call TRBD1 (6 bases). CDR3 size: 15 residues. V dropped 10 bases and J dropped 4 bases, with 22 bases sitting between them. Per the germline V gene, CDR1 is WNHNN and CDR2 is SYGVQD (reference sequence). This CDR3 is CATEDGDTFFYGYTF. CDR3 bases: TGCGCCACCGAGGACGGGGACACATTCTTCTATGGCTACACCTTC.

This clone is a singleton in its sample. The chain recombines TRBV3-1 (or the pseudogene TRBV3-2) with TRBJ2-2; D gene ambiguous. The V gene lost 1 base and the J gene lost 6 bases, with 6 bases spanning the gap. The length of the CDR3 is 13 residues. The germline CDR1 and CDR2 sequences are LGHDT and YNNKEL (reference sequence). The CDR3 nucleotides read TGTGCCAGCAGCCAAGTTCTATCCGGGGAGCTGTTTTTT. Protein: CASSQVLSGELFF.

J is TRBJ2-2 and V is TRBV2; 7 bases map to TRBD1. The CDR3 has 15 residues. Unmatched junction bases numbered 4, after V lost 4 bases and J lost 2 bases. In germline, CDR1 is SNHLY, CDR2 FYNNEI. Here the CDR3 reads CASSVGTVNTGELFF. The CDR3 DNA reads as TGTGCCAGCAGTGTTGGGACAGTCAACACCGGGGAGCTGTTTTTT.

The V call is TRBV30, the J call TRBJ1-4; TRBD1 matches 8 bases. V lost 7 bases and J lost 6; bases outside the gene matches: 4. The CDR3 sequence is 12 residues long. Germline loops: CDR1 GTSNPN, CDR2 SVGIG (reference sequence). CDR3 sequence: CALRTGYEKLFF. The DNA of the CDR3 is TGTGCCTTAAGGACAGGGTATGAAAAACTGTTTTTT.

V is TRBV10-3 and J is TRBJ2-5, with 8 bases aligning to TRBD2. The trim removed 6 bases at V and 3 bases at J, leaving 6 bases unmatched. Germline V lookup: CDR1 ENHRY, CDR2 SYGVKD. The CDR3 is 14 amino acids. The CDR3 region has the DNA TGTGCCATCAGGACTAGCGCCAGCGAAGAGACCCAGTACTTC. It specifies CAIRTSASEETQYF.

V is TRBV6-6 and J is TRBJ2-7, with 9 positions matching TRBD1. Germline CDR1 MNHNY, CDR2 SVGAGI (reference sequence). With 6 bases clipped from V and 2 bases from J, the junction kept 8 bases outside the gene matches. The CDR3 is 15 residues long. CDR3 sequence: CASRDRDRATYEQYF. CDR3 nucleotides: TGTGCCAGCAGAGACAGGGACAGGGCGACCTACGAGCAGTACTTC.

V is TRBV5-1 and J is TRBJ1-6; 9 bases agree with TRBD1. The junction had 9 bases not matched to a gene; V was cut back by 4 bases and J by 10 bases. Looked up from germline, CDR1 is SGHRS and CDR2 is YFSETQ. CDR3 length equals 15 residues. The CDR3 nucleotides are TGCGCCAGCAGCGAAGGGACAGGGAGTGTATCACCCCTCCACTTT. Its protein is CASSEGTGSVSPLHF.

The CDR3 is CASSPNQPNYGYTF. The DNA for the CDR3 is TGTGCCAGCAGCCCCAATCAACCTAACTATGGCTACACCTTC. This chain links TRBV7-8 with TRBJ1-2, with D uncertain. The V gene lost 5 bases and the J gene lost 0 bases, with 10 bases spanning the gap. The CDR3 sequence is 14 residues long. Germline loops: CDR1 SGHVS, CDR2 FQNEAQ.

The chain combines TRBV5-1 with TRBJ1-2, with D perhaps TRBD1 (5 bases). Germline loops: CDR1 SGHRS, CDR2 YFSETQ. This CDR3 contains 15 residues. V was shortened by 7 bases and J by 0 bases, with 16 bases between the two germline ends. The CDR3 is CASGQDGRANYGYTF. For the CDR3, the DNA is TGCGCCAGCGGACAAGACGGAAGAGCTAACTATGGCTACACCTTC.

The chain employs TRBV19 and TRBJ1-6; a possible D gene is TRBD1 (6 bases). V lost 7 bases and J 6 bases, leaving 19 bases between the germline ends. The germline CDR1 and CDR2 sequences are LNHDA and SQIVND (reference sequence). The CDR3 runs 16 residues. The CDR3 DNA sequence: TGTGCCAGTACCTCGAGAGGGCTGGGGGCTAATTCACCCCTCCACTTT. Amino acid sequence: CASTSRGLGANSPLHF.

The chain joins TRBV11-2 to TRBJ2-7; D is ambiguous. Germline CDR1 and CDR2: SGHAT and FQNNGV. V was clipped by 1 base and J by 0 bases, with 7 bases between them. The CDR3 is 14 residues long. CDR3 sequence (DNA): TGTGCCAGCAGCTTAGCCAGGAGCTCCTACGAGCAGTACTTC. This sequence encodes CASSLARSSYEQYF. The full variable domain, rest sourced from reference TRBV11-2 and TRBJ2-7, is EAGVAQSPRYKIIEKRQSVAFWCNPISGHATLYWYQQILGQGPKLLIQFQNNGVVDDSQLPKDRFSAERLKGVDSTLKIQPAKLEDSAVYLCASSLARSSYEQYFGPGTRLTVT.

V is TRBV9 and J is TRBJ1-1; 7 bases agree with TRBD1. Losses at the gene ends were 4 bases for V and 1 base for J; bases not matched to a gene: 4. The CDR3 is 14 amino acids. In germline, CDR1 is SGDLS, CDR2 YYNGEE. CDR3 nucleotides: TGTGCCAGCAGCCGACAGGGATCGAACACTGAAGCTTTCTTT. It yields the protein CASSRQGSNTEAFF.

The rearrangement links TRBV7-8 to TRBJ1-6; D remains ambiguous. The germline V gene encodes CDR1 SGHVS and CDR2 FQNEAQ. V dropped 1 base and J dropped 7 bases, with 11 bases sitting between them. There are 15 residues in the CDR3. The CDR3 here is CASSLDPSGNSPLHF. CDR3 bases: TGTGCCAGCAGCTTAGACCCTAGTGGGAATTCACCCCTCCACTTT. Full variable domain (missing parts from reference TRBV7-8 and TRBJ1-6): GAGVSQSPRYKVAKRGQDVALRCDPISGHVSLFWYQQALGQGPEFLTYFQNEAQLDKSGLPSDRFFAERPEGSVSTLKIQRTQQEDSAVYLCASSLDPSGNSPLHFGNGTRLTVT.

The chain couples TRBV3-1 (or the pseudogene TRBV3-2) to TRBJ2-7; possibly TRBD2 for D (6 bases). The ends were cut back, 2 bases at V and 2 bases at J, with 13 bases in the middle. CDR3 length: 15 amino acids. The germline gives CDR1 LGHDT, CDR2 YNNKEL (reference sequence). This chain's CDR3 is CASSQKRDSTYEQYF. Here the CDR3 DNA reads TGTGCCAGCAGCCAAAAACGGGACTCCACCTACGAGCAGTACTTC.

The CDR3 loop reads CASSASGGDTQYF. The CDR3 DNA is TGTGCCAGCAGTGCGTCGGGGGGGGATACGCAGTATTTT. This rearrangement joins TRBV2 to TRBJ2-3; 8 bases match TRBD2. CDR3 length: 13 residues. J was trimmed by 6 bases and V by 4 bases; bases with no gene match: 3. Germline V CDR1 and CDR2: SNHLY, FYNNEI.

This chain uses TRBV14 with TRBJ1-3; D is perhaps TRBD1 (6 bases). CDR3 size: 15 residues. Trimming shortened V by 2 bases and J by 4 bases, and 12 bases separated the two germline ends. Germline assignment: CDR1 SGHDN and CDR2 FVKESK. The DNA of the CDR3 is TGTGCCAGCAGCCAACAGGGGATTAGAGGAAACACCATATATTTT. Protein: CASSQQGIRGNTIYF.

The chain combines TRBV29-1 with TRBJ1-2, with 9 bases aligning to TRBD1. V lost 6 bases, J lost 2 bases, and 4 bases stayed unmatched. The germline V gene has CDR1 SQVTM and CDR2 ANQGSEA. The CDR3 has 13 amino acids. The CDR3 reads CSVRDRENYGYTF. CDR3 DNA sequence: TGCAGCGTGCGGGACAGGGAGAACTATGGCTACACCTTC.

The chain links TRBV3-1 (or the pseudogene TRBV3-2) to TRBJ1-1; D may be TRBD1 (6 bases). Trimming removed 1 base at V and 1 base at J, with 7 bases between. This CDR3 spans 14 amino acids. Per the germline V gene, CDR1 is LGHDT and CDR2 is YNNKEL (reference sequence). The CDR3 DNA reads as TGTGCCAGCAGCCAAGTGGGACAGAACACTGAAGCTTTCTTT. Translating it yields CASSQVGQNTEAFF.

The chain has TRBV5-4 and TRBJ2-1, with 15 bases fitting TRBD2. CDR3 length: 17 residues. Germline-derived CDR1 and CDR2 are SGHNT and YYREEE (reference sequence). The ends lost 4 bases at V and 1 base at J; junction bases unmatched: 3. The CDR3, as DNA: TGTGCCAGCAGCCGGACTAGCGGGAGGGCGTCCTACAATGAGCAGTTCTTC. Translation gives CASSRTSGRASYNEQFF.